This T cell receptor (beta chain) was documented in a study of T cells after yellow fever vaccination. Study conclusions and caveats: Faster peaking, at day 5 versus 15, marked a secondary response that was weaker. Any FACS-sorted repertoire could hold abundant clonotypes that contaminate it from the bulk population.

TCRdb analysed the 5' RACE reads with MiXCR anew, one entry per CDR3 protein. The data hold around 610,000 distinct CDR3 sequences, with approximately 13% observed a single time. Germline V gene lookup returns CDR1 KGHSH and CDR2 LQKENI. V gave up 2 bases and J gave up 4 bases, with 9 bases separating them. The CDR3 contains 14 residues. A remark on this clonotype: Its antigen is not known.

The chain couples TRBV18 to TRBJ1-5; no definite D call. This clonotype originated in a man aged 25-40 years who received the YFV17D yellow fever vaccine. The sequencing here drew on PBMCs, taken on the day of the yellow fever booster vaccination. The DNA for the CDR3 is TGTGCCAGCTCACCAACGGAGTATAATCAGCCCCAGCATTTT. It is translated as CASSPTEYNQPQHF.